Sequencing of this T cell receptor beta chain was carried out in a study of T-cell memory formation after mild COVID-19. The 5'RACE method, run with constant-segment primers, produced TCR alpha and TCR beta cDNA libraries (carrying sample barcodes and UMIs). A single record per CDR3 protein comes from TCRdb applying MiXCR to the 5' RACE reads. The sample lists about 560,000 distinct CDR3 sequences; 15% to 20% were seen once. Germline CDR1 is SGHTA and CDR2 is FQGNSA. Trimming removed 5 bases at V and 3 bases at J, with 13 bases between. CDR3 length equals 14 residues. Sequences were obtained from PBMCs or a T cell subset sorted from them (not recorded which). The genes are TRBV7-2 and TRBJ1-1; a weak D match, TRBD1 (5 bases). The origin of this receptor is an adult woman who had mild COVID-19 (a few samples of this study predate the infection). Cell type and time point are not known. CDR3 coding DNA: TGTGCCAGCAGCCCCCTCGACAGTTACACTGAAGCTTTCTTT. This encodes CASSPLDSYTEAFF.